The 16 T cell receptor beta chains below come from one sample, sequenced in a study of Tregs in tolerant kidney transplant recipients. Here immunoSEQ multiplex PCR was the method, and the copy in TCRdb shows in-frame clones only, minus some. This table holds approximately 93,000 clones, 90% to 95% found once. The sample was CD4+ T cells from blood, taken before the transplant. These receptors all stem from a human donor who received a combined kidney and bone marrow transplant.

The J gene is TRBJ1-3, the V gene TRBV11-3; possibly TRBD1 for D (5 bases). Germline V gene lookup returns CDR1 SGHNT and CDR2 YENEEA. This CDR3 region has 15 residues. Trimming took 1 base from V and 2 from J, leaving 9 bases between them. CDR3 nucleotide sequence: TGTGCCAGCAGCTTAGTCAGGGTCCCTGGAAACACCATATATTTT. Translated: CASSLVRVPGNTIYF.

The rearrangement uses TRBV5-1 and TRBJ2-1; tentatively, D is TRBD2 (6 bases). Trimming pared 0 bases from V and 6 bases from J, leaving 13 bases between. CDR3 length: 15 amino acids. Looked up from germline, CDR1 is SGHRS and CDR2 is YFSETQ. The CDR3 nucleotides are TGCGCCAGCAGCTTGGGTGCGACTAGTTCCAATGAGCAGTTCTTC. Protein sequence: CASSLGATSSNEQFF. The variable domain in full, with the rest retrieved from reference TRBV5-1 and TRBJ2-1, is KAGVTQTPRYLIKTRGQQVTLSCSPISGHRSVSWYQQTPGQGLQFLFEYFSETQRNKGNFPGRFSGRQFSNSRSEMNVSTLELGDSALYLCASSLGATSSNEQFFGPGTRLTVL.

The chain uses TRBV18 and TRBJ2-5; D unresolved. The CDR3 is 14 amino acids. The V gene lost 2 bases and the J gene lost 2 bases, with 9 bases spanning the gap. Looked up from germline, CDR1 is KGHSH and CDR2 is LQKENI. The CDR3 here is CASSPRHLQETQYF. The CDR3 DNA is TGTGCCAGCTCACCAAGACACCTTCAAGAGACCCAGTACTTC.

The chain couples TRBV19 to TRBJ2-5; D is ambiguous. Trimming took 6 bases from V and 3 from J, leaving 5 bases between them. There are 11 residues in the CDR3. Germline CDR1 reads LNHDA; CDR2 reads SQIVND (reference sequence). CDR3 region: CASSLEETQYF. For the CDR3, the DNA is TGTGCCAGTAGCCTCGAAGAGACCCAGTACTTC.

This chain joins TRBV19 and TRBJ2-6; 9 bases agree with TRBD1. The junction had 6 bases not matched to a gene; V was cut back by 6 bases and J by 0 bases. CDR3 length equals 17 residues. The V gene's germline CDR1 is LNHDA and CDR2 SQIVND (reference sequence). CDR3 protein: CASRRDRDFSGANVLTF. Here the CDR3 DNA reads TGTGCCAGTAGGCGGGACAGGGATTTCTCTGGGGCCAACGTCCTGACTTTC.

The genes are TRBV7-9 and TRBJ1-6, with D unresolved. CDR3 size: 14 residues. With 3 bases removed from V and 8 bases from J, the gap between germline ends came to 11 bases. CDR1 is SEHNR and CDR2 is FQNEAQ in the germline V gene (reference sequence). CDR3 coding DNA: TGTGCCAGCAGCTTCGACGGGAGGTATTCACCCCTCCACTTT. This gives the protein CASSFDGRYSPLHF.

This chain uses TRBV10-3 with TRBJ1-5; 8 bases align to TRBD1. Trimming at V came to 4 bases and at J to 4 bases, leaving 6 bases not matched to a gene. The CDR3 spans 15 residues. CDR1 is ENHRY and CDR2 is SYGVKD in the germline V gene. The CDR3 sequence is CAISGGQGLNQPQHF. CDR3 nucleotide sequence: TGTGCCATCAGTGGCGGACAGGGCCTTAATCAGCCCCAGCATTTT.

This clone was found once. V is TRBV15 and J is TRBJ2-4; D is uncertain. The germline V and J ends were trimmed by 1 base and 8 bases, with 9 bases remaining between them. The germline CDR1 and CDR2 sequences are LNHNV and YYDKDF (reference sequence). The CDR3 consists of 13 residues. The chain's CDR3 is CATSRGPNDIQYF. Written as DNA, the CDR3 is TGTGCCACCAGCAGAGGGCCCAACGACATTCAGTACTTC.

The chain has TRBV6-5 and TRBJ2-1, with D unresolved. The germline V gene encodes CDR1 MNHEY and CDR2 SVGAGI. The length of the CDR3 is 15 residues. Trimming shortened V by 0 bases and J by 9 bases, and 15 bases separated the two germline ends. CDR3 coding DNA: TGTGCCAGCAGTTACTCGGAGTTTTCGGTGAGTGAGCAGTTCTTC. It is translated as CASSYSEFSVSEQFF.

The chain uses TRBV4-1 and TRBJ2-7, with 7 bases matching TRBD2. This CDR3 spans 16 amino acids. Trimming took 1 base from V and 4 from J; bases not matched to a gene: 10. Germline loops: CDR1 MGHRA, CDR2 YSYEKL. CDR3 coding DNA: TGCGCCAGCAGCCAAGCTTTCACTAGCGTTTCTTACGAGCAGTACTTC. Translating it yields CASSQAFTSVSYEQYF.

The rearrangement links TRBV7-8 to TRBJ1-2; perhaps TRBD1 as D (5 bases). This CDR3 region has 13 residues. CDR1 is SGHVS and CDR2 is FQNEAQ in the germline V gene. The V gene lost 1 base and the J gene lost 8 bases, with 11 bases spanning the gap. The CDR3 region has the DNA TGTGCCAGCAGCTTAGGGGGGGACGCGGGCTACACCTTC. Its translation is CASSLGGDAGYTF.

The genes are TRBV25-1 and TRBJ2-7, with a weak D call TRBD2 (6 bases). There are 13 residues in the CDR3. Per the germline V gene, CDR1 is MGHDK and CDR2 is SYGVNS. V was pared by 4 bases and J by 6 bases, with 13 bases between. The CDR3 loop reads CASSVAMGGEQYF. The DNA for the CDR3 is TGTGCCAGCAGTGTAGCAATGGGGGGCGAGCAGTACTTC.

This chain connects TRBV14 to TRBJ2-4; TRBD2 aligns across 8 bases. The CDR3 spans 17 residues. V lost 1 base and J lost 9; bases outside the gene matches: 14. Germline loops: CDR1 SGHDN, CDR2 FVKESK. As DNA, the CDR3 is TGTGCCAGCAGCCAAGTTGCTAGCGGGCCCCACTGTGGCATTCAGTACTTC. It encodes CASSQVASGPHCGIQYF. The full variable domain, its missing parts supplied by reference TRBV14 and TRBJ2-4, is EAGVTQFPSHSVIEKGQTVTLRCDPISGHDNLYWYRRVMGKEIKFLLHFVKESKQDESGMPNNRFLAERTGGTYSTLKVQPAELEDSGVYFCASSQVASGPHCGIQYFGAGTRLSVL.

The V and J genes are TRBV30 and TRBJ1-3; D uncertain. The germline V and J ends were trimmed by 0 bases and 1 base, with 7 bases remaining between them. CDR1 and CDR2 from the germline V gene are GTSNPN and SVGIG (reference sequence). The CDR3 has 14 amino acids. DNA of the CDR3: TGTGCCTGGAGTGTAGGACTTTCTGGAAACACCATATATTTT. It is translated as CAWSVGLSGNTIYF.

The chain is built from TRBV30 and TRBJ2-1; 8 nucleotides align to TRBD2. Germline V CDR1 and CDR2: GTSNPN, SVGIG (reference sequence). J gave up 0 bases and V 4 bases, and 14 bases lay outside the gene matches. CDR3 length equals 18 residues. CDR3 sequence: CAWKTGLVYFSSYNEQFF. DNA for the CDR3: TGTGCCTGGAAAACGGGACTAGTGTATTTCAGCTCCTACAATGAGCAGTTCTTC.

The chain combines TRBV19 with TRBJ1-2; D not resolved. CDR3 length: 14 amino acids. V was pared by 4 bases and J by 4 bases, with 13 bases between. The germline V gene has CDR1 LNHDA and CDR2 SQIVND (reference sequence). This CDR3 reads CASSTPRSLYGYTF. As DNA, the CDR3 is TGTGCCAGTAGTACCCCGCGAAGCCTCTATGGCTACACCTTC. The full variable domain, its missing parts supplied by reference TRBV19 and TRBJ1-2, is DGGITQSPKYLFRKEGQNVTLSCEQNLNHDAMYWYRQDPGQGLRLIYYSQIVNDFQKGDIAEGYSVSREKKESFPLTVTSAQKNPTAFYLCASSTPRSLYGYTFGSGTRLTVV.